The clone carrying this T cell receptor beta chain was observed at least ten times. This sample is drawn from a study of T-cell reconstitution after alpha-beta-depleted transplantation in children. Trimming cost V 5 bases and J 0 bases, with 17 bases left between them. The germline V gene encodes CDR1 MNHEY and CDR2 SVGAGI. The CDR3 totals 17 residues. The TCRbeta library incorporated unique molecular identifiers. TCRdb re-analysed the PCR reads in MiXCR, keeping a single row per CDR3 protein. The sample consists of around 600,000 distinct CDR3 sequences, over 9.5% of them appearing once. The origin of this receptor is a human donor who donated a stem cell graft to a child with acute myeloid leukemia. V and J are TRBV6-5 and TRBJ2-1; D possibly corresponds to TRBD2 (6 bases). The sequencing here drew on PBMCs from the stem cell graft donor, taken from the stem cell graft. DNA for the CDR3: TGTGCCAGCAGTCCCCTAGCGTCCGAGAGCTCCTACAATGAGCAGTTCTTC. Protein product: CASSPLASESSYNEQFF.